The rows below give T cell receptor beta chains drawn from one sample of a study of blood T cell repertoires in COVID-19. The table came from immunoSEQ multiplex PCR; TCRdb's copy has only in-frame clones and leaves some out. The sample carries fewer than 100,000 clones, roughly nine tenths recorded once. Sequenced material: peripheral blood. Receptor source: a woman aged 45 to 65 in a cohort sampled during active COVID-19. The CDR3 runs from the conserved cysteine through the conserved F or W. Each record gives: V gene, clone size, CDR3 protein. Part of the rows lack a size; the others show once, few, many or a class for expanded clones.

v_call: TRBV6-5; clone_size: -; cdr3_aa: CASRGGGHNEQFF
v_call: TRBV6-2/TRBV6-3; clone_size: once; cdr3_aa: CASSASGGQPSSYEQYF
v_call: TRBV4-1; clone_size: -; cdr3_aa: CASRGRGHGYTF
v_call: TRBV5-6; clone_size: once; cdr3_aa: CASSDPLAGGPPGELLF
v_call: TRBV19; clone_size: once; cdr3_aa: CASSIPGGAEAFF
v_call: TRBV5-1; clone_size: -; cdr3_aa: CASSLVGRTDTQYF
v_call: TRBV7-8; clone_size: -; cdr3_aa: CASSLVGGGGGELFF
v_call: TRBV3-1/TRBV3-2; clone_size: once; cdr3_aa: CASSQGGTLSYEQYF
v_call: TRBV10-3; clone_size: -; cdr3_aa: CAISPASGKVYF
v_call: TRBV5-5; clone_size: -; cdr3_aa: CASNFQGRGEQFF
v_call: TRBV18; clone_size: -; cdr3_aa: CASSPGLVPGELFF
v_call: TRBV19; clone_size: -; cdr3_aa: CASSTRTSGAYNEQFF
v_call: TRBV24-1; clone_size: -; cdr3_aa: CATSDGGTSGRPEQYF
v_call: TRBV27; clone_size: -; cdr3_aa: CASSPRDKGNEQFF
v_call: TRBV5-1; clone_size: -; cdr3_aa: CASSSRFTQSSYNSPLHF
v_call: TRBV11-2; clone_size: -; cdr3_aa: CASSLQRSGFQEQYF
v_call: TRBV6-5; clone_size: -; cdr3_aa: CASWEGGVRNTIYF
v_call: TRBV19; clone_size: -; cdr3_aa: CASSTGFLDTEAFF
v_call: TRBV6-5; clone_size: -; cdr3_aa: CASQQWSSYNEQFF
v_call: TRBV27; clone_size: -; cdr3_aa: CASSEVGQGSSEQYF
v_call: TRBV5-6; clone_size: -; cdr3_aa: CASSLGRDWETQYF
v_call: TRBV19; clone_size: few; cdr3_aa: CASSIQTQGGSPLHF
v_call: TRBV7-2; clone_size: -; cdr3_aa: CASSLAGTVAFF
v_call: TRBV5-1; clone_size: few; cdr3_aa: CASSLSGAPLIDEQYF
v_call: TRBV7-9; clone_size: -; cdr3_aa: CASSLGAGSYNEQFF
v_call: TRBV7-3; clone_size: -; cdr3_aa: CASSLTSGAPGELFF
v_call: TRBV28; clone_size: -; cdr3_aa: CASSPPAGGFYNEQFF
v_call: TRBV6-6; clone_size: -; cdr3_aa: CASRGGVRANEKLFF
v_call: TRBV5-4; clone_size: -; cdr3_aa: CASSVTGEDEQYF
v_call: TRBV30; clone_size: -; cdr3_aa: CAWAPGDPSEQYF
v_call: TRBV6-5; clone_size: -; cdr3_aa: CASRLAGEETQYF
v_call: TRBV19; clone_size: -; cdr3_aa: CASSDWTGLGNQPQHF
v_call: TRBV19; clone_size: -; cdr3_aa: CATSPAQGSYNEQFF
v_call: TRBV4-2; clone_size: -; cdr3_aa: CASSQETNQGTEAFF
v_call: TRBV6-4; clone_size: -; cdr3_aa: CASSEAGGETQYF
v_call: TRBV11-2; clone_size: -; cdr3_aa: CASRPGQAGFTEAFF
v_call: TRBV19; clone_size: -; cdr3_aa: CASSATGVSPLHF
v_call: TRBV5-1; clone_size: -; cdr3_aa: CASSLAGVVYTGELFF
v_call: TRBV5-4; clone_size: -; cdr3_aa: CASSLGGGAPDTQYF
v_call: TRBV5-6; clone_size: -; cdr3_aa: CASNQGRSSYNEQFF
v_call: TRBV30; clone_size: -; cdr3_aa: CAWSRDREVYEQYF